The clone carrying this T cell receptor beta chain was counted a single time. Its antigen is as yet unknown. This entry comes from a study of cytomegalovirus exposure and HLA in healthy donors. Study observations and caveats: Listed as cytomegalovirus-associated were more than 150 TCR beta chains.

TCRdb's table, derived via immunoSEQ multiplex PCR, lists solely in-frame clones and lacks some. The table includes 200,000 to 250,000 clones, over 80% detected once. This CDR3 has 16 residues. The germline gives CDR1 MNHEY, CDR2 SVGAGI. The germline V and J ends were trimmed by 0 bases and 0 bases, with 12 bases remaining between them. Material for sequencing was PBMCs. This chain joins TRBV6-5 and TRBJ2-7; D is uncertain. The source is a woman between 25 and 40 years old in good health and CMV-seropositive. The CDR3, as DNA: TGTGCCAGCAGTTACTCTTCCGGGCCGAGCTCCTACGAGCAGTACTTC. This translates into CASSYSSGPSSYEQYF.